This T cell receptor (beta chain) was sequenced during a study of blood T cell repertoires in COVID-19. Across the study: Sites across the United States, Italy and Spain contributed samples from acute and convalescent COVID-19. In each case, the material was cDNA or gDNA derived from T cells, B-cell-depleted T cells, or PBMCs.

As originally analysed: How many nucleated cells were present was estimated from reference gene primer amplification. Clones were sequenced by immunoSEQ multiplex PCR, and TCRdb holds only the in-frame ones, with some missing. The D gene and trimming were derived from the DNA, and the V and J assignments and clone size from that table. The table lists 250,000 to 300,000 clones, approximately 90% of them singletons. The ends lost 1 base at V and 13 bases at J; junction bases unmatched: 9. In germline, CDR1 is LNHDA, CDR2 SQIVND (reference sequence). The CDR3 loop spans 15 amino acids. Material: peripheral blood. This chain uses TRBV19 with TRBJ1-6, with TRBD1 matching 8 bases. This sequence originates from a woman in her thirties or forties with acute or convalescent COVID-19. CDR3 amino acids: CASSIGGQVLAPLHF. The CDR3 DNA sequence: TGTGCCAGTAGTATAGGGGGACAGGTATTAGCCCCCCTCCACTTT.